Following are 15 T cell receptor beta chains from one sample sequenced in a study of long-term antiretroviral therapy in people with HIV. They ran version v3.0 of the immunoSEQ assay at survey level. Data came from immunoSEQ multiplex PCR; TCRdb stores just in-frame clones and leaves some out. The table includes 17,000 or so clones, roughly 80% detected once. Here the sequenced sample was unsorted PBMCs, taken roughly 1.2 years before starting antiretroviral therapy. These receptors originate from a young man with HIV.

This chain uses TRBV7-9 with TRBJ1-2, with D maybe TRBD1 (5 bases). Germline V gene data show CDR1 as SEHNR and CDR2 as FQNEAQ (reference sequence). There are 13 residues in the CDR3. The ends were cut back, 0 bases at V and 7 bases at J, with 9 bases in the middle. CDR3: CASSLAWGSGYTF. The CDR3 bases are TGTGCCAGCAGCTTAGCATGGGGCTCTGGCTACACCTTC.

The CDR3 is CASTDRVGSDTQYF. CDR3 coding DNA: TGTGCCAGCACCGACCGGGTTGGGTCAGATACGCAGTATTTT. The chain carries TRBV9 and TRBJ2-3; D gene unclear. Trimming removed 6 bases at V and 4 bases at J, with 15 bases between. The CDR3 consists of 14 residues. Germline CDR1 SGDLS, CDR2 YYNGEE. Full variable domain (missing parts from reference TRBV9 and TRBJ2-3): DSGVTQTPKHLITATGQRVTLRCSPRSGDLSVYWYQQSLDQGLQFLIQYYNGEERAKGNILERFSAQQFPDLHSELNLSSLELGDSALYFCASTDRVGSDTQYFGPGTRLTVL.

This clone has just a few counts. This chain joins TRBV9 and TRBJ2-7, with 10 bases matching TRBD1. This CDR3 is 14 amino acids long. The germline V gene encodes CDR1 SGDLS and CDR2 YYNGEE. The trim removed 2 bases at V and 4 bases at J, leaving 3 bases unmatched. The CDR3 protein is CASSVGTGVYEQYF. DNA for the CDR3: TGTGCCAGCAGCGTTGGGACAGGGGTTTACGAGCAGTACTTC.

The chain has TRBV14 and TRBJ2-7, with D unclear. Germline V gives CDR1 SGHDN, CDR2 FVKESK. V lost 2 bases and J 2 bases, leaving 7 bases between the germline ends. This CDR3 is 13 amino acids long. CDR3 sequence (DNA): TGTGCCAGCAGCCAACCAGGTCCCTACGAGCAGTACTTC. This encodes CASSQPGPYEQYF.

The chain links TRBV10-3 to TRBJ2-3; 9 bases map to TRBD1. Per the germline V gene, CDR1 is ENHRY and CDR2 is SYGVKD. This CDR3 has 14 residues. With 6 bases clipped from V and 6 bases from J, the junction kept 7 bases outside the gene matches. For the CDR3, the DNA is TGTGCCATCAGCCTAGGACAGGGGACCGATACGCAGTATTTT. This codes for CAISLGQGTDTQYF.

The rearrangement uses TRBV4-2 and TRBJ2-3; tentative D call: TRBD1 (6 bases). Trimming took 0 bases from V and 6 from J, leaving 10 bases between them. The germline gives CDR1 LGHNA, CDR2 YNFKEQ. The CDR3 sequence is 14 residues long. As DNA, the CDR3 is TGTGCCAGCAGCCAAGACAGGGGCAGGGATACGCAGTATTTT. This translates into CASSQDRGRDTQYF.

The rearrangement uses TRBV18 and TRBJ1-4, with D perhaps matching TRBD1 (5 bases). This CDR3 is 13 amino acids long. V gave up 4 bases and J gave up 4 bases, with 7 bases separating them. Per the germline V gene, CDR1 is KGHSH and CDR2 is LQKENI. The CDR3 sequence: CASSLGHNEKLFF. As DNA, the CDR3 is TGTGCCAGCTCACTCGGACATAATGAAAAACTGTTTTTT.

The V gene is TRBV28, the J gene TRBJ2-7, with D maybe TRBD2 (6 bases). V shed 5 bases and J shed 4 bases, with 15 bases lying between them. The germline V gene has CDR1 MDHEN and CDR2 SYDVKM. The CDR3 sequence is 14 residues long. The CDR3 coding sequence is TGTGCCAGCAGTCCCCCCGGGACTCTTTACGAGCAGTACTTC. This gives the protein CASSPPGTLYEQYF.

This chain uses TRBV7-3 with TRBJ2-1; 10 bases fit TRBD1. V trimming: 4 bases; J trimming: 6 bases; junction bases outside the gene matches: 9. In germline, CDR1 is SGHTA, CDR2 FQGTGA. The CDR3 is made up of 16 amino acids. The CDR3 loop reads CASSWDRDRGPNEQFF. The CDR3 DNA is TGTGCCAGCAGCTGGGACCGGGACAGGGGTCCCAATGAGCAGTTCTTC. The variable domain in full, completed from reference TRBV7-3 and TRBJ2-1, reads GAGVSQTPSNKVTEKGKYVELRCDPISGHTALYWYRQSLGQGPEFLIYFQGTGAADDSGLPNDRFFAVRPEGSVSTLKIQRTERGDSAVYLCASSWDRDRGPNEQFFGPGTRLTVL.

The rearrangement joins TRBV19 to TRBJ2-2; possible D gene TRBD1, 6 bases. With 11 bases removed from V and 5 bases from J, the gap between germline ends came to 21 bases. CDR1 is LNHDA, CDR2 SQIVND, per germline (reference sequence). This CDR3 is built from 15 residues. The CDR3 region has the DNA TGTGCCGGTCGAATTGGGGGCACAAATACCGGGGAGCTGTTTTTT. It is translated as CAGRIGGTNTGELFF.

The chain links TRBV30 to TRBJ2-2; TRBD2 agrees at 9 bases. This CDR3 region has 15 residues. V was clipped by 2 bases and J by 5 bases; unmatched bases: 6. Germline lookup yields CDR1 GTSNPN and CDR2 SVGIG (reference sequence). The CDR3 loop reads CAWSKGTSPTGELFF. Here the CDR3 DNA reads TGTGCCTGGAGTAAAGGGACTAGCCCAACCGGGGAGCTGTTTTTT. Together with reference TRBV30 and TRBJ2-2, the CDR3 gives the full variable domain: SQTIHQWPATLVQPVGSPLSLECTVEGTSNPNLYWYRQAAGRGLQLLFYSVGIGQISSEVPQNLSASRPQDRQFILSSKKLLLSDSGFYLCAWSKGTSPTGELFFGEGSRLTVL.

Turning to this clone: The junction and the germline gene differ at one end; a read error may be behind it. The chain combines TRBV7-7 with TRBJ2-7; 10 bases line up with TRBD2. The germline CDR1 and CDR2 sequences are SSHAT and FNYEAQ (reference sequence). This CDR3 is built from 15 residues. The CDR3 bases are TGTGCTAGCAGCTTGAGAGCTAGCGGGGGTTACGAGCAGTACTTC. Amino acid sequence: CASSLRASGGYEQYF.

This sequence joins TRBV5-1 and TRBJ2-1; maybe TRBD2 (5 bases). Germline V lookup: CDR1 SGHRS, CDR2 YFSETQ. Trimming took off 8 bases at V and 1 base at J, with 10 bases between the two ends. The CDR3 has 13 residues. CDR3 residues: CASTSDSYNEQFF. CDR3 DNA: TGCGCCAGTACTAGTGATTCCTACAATGAGCAGTTCTTC.

The rearrangement links TRBV13 to TRBJ2-6, with D tentatively TRBD1 or TRBD2 (5 bases each). The V end lost 5 bases, the J end lost 0 bases, and 14 bases lay between the germline ends. CDR3 length: 17 residues. Germline V gives CDR1 PRHDT, CDR2 FYEKMQ (reference sequence). CDR3 protein: CASSNRDVISGANVLTF. The DNA for the CDR3 is TGTGCCAGCAGCAACCGGGACGTTATCTCTGGGGCCAACGTCCTGACTTTC.

The CDR3 region has the DNA TGTGCCATCAGTGCCGGGGCCCCAGATGAGTCCCAGCATTTT. Translation: CAISAGAPDESQHF. This sequence joins TRBV10-3 and TRBJ1-5; perhaps TRBD1 as D (5 bases). Germline values: CDR1 ENHRY, CDR2 SYGVKD. The germline V and J ends were trimmed by 4 bases and 11 bases, with 18 bases remaining between them. CDR3 length: 14 amino acids.